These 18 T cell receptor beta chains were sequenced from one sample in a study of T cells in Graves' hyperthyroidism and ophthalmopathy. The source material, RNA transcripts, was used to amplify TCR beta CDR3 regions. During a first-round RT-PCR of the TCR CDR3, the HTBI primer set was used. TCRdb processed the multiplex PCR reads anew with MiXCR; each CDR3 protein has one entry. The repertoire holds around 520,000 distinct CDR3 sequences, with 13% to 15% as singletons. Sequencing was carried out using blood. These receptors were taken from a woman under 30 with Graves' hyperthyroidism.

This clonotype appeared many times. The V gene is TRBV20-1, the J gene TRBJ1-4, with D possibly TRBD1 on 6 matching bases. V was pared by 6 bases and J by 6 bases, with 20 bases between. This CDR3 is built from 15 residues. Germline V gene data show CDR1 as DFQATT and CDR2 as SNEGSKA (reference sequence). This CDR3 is CSATHPDRTHEKLFF. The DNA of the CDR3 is TGCAGTGCCACCCATCCGGACAGAACCCATGAAAAACTGTTTTTT.

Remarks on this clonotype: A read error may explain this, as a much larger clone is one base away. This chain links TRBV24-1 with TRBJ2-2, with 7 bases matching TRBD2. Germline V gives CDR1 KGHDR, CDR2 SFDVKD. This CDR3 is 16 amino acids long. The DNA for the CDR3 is TGTTCCACCAGTGATCTCGGGGTAGCGGGCACCGGGGAGCTGTTTTTT. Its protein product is CSTSDLGVAGTGELFF.

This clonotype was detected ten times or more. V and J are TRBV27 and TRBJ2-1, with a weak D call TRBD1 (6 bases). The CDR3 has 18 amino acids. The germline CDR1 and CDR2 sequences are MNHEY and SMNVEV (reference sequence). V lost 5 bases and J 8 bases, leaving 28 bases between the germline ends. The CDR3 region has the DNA TGTGCCAGCAGTGCCTTATCCAGGGGCTTAGGCTCGGAGCATGAGCAGTTCTTC. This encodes CASSALSRGLGSEHEQFF.

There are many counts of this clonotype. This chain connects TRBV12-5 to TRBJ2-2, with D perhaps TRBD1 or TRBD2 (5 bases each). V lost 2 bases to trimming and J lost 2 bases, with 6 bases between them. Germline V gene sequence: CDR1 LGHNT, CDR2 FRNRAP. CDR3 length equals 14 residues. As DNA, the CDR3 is TGTGCTAGTGGTTTGCGGGGCAACACCGGGGAGCTGTTTTTT. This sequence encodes CASGLRGNTGELFF.

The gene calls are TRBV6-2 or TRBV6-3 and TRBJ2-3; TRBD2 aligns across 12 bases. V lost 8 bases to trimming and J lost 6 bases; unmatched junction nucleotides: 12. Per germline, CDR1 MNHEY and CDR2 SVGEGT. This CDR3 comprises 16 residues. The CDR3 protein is CASGRGPSGRADTQYF. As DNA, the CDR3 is TGTGCCAGCGGGCGGGGGCCTAGCGGGAGGGCCGATACGCAGTATTTT.

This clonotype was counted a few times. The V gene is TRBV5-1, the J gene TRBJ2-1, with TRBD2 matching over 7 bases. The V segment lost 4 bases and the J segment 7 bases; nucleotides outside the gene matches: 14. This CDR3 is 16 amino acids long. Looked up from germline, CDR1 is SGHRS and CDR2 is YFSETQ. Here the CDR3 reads CASSPYEGRAENEQFF. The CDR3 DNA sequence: TGCGCCAGCAGCCCCTATGAGGGGAGGGCCGAGAATGAGCAGTTCTTC.

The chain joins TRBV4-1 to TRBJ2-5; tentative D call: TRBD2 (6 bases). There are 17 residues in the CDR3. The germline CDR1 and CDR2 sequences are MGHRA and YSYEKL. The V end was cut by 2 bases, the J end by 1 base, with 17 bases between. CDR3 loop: CASSQLRGAGLQETQYF. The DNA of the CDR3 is TGCGCCAGCAGCCAATTGCGGGGAGCCGGGCTCCAAGAGACCCAGTACTTC.

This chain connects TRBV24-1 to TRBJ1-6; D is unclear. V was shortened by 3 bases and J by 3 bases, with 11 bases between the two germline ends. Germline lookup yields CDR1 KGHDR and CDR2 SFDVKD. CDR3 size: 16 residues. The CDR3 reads CATSDQSWGYNSPLHF. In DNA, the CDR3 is TGTGCCACCAGTGATCAGAGTTGGGGCTATAATTCACCCCTCCACTTT.

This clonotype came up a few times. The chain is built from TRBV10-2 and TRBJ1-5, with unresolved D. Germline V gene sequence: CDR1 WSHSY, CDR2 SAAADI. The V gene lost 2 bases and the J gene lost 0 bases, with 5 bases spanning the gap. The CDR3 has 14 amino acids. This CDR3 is CASSEPDSNQPQHF. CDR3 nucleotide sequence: TGCGCCAGCAGTGAGCCAGATAGCAATCAGCCCCAGCATTTT.

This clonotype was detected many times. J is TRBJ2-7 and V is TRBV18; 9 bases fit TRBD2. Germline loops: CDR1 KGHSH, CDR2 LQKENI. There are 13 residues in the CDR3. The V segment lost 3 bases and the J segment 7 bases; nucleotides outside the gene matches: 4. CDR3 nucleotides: TGTGCCAGCTCACCTTTTAGCGGGAGAGAGCAGTACGTC. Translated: CASSPFSGREQYV.

CDR3 loop: CASSHARDGRTDTQYF. The CDR3 nucleotides read TGCGCCAGCAGCCACGCCCGGGACGGACGCACAGATACGCAGTATTTT. The V call is TRBV4-3, the J call TRBJ2-3; D might be TRBD1 or TRBD2, each matching 5 bases. The CDR3 covers 16 residues. V was trimmed by 3 bases and J by 1 base, leaving 14 bases between them. CDR1 and CDR2 (germline): LGHNA, YSLEER.

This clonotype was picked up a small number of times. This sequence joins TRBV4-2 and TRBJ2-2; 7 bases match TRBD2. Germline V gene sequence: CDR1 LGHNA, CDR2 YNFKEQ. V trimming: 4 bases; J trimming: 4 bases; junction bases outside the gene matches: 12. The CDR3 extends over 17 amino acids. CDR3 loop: CASSRPGGGPGTGELFF. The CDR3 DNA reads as TGTGCCAGCAGCCGCCCCGGGGGAGGGCCCGGCACCGGGGAGCTGTTTTTT.

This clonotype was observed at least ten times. CDR3 sequence: CASGLAAGTVYNEQFF. DNA for the CDR3: TGTGCTAGTGGTTTGGCCGCCGGGACAGTTTACAATGAGCAGTTCTTC. The V gene is TRBV12-5, the J gene TRBJ2-1; 7 nucleotides align to TRBD1. There are 16 residues in the CDR3. Germline assignment: CDR1 LGHNT and CDR2 FRNRAP. V shed 1 base, J shed 4 bases, and the junction held 7 bases outside the gene matches.

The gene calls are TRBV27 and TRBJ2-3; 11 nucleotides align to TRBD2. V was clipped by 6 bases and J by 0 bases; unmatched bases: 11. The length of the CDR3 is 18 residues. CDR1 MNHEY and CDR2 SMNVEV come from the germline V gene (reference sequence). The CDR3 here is CASSRPSSGRLSTDTQYF. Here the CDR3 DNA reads TGTGCCAGCAGCCGACCCTCTAGCGGGAGGCTGAGCACAGATACGCAGTATTTT.

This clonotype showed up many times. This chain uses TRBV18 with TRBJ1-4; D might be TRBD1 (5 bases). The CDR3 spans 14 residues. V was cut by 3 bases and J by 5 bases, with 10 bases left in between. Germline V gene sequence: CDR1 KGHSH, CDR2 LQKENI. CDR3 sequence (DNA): TGTGCCAGCTCACCCACAGGACGAAATGAAAAACTGTTTTTT. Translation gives CASSPTGRNEKLFF.

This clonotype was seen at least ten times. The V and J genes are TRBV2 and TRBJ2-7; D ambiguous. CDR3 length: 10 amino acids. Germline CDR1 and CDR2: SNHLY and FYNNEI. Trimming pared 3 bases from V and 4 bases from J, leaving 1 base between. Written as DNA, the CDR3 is TGTGCCAGCAGTGATTACGAGCAGTACTTC. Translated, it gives CASSDYEQYF.

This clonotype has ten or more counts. In nucleotides, the CDR3 is TGTGCCAGCCTGGAGGGGGCTACCTACGAGCAGTACGTC. Translation: CASLEGATYEQYV. This chain links TRBV6-1 with TRBJ2-7; a weak D match, TRBD1 (7 bases). Trimming took 8 bases from V and 2 from J, leaving 13 bases between them. Germline V lookup: CDR1 MNHNS, CDR2 SASEGT. This CDR3 is built from 13 residues.

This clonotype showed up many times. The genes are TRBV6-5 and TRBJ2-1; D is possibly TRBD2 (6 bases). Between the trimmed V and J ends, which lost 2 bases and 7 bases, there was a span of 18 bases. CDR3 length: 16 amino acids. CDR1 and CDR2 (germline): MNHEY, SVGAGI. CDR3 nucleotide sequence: TGTGCCAGCAGTTACGGGACGGGAGTCGTCTGGAATGAGCAGTTCTTC. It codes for CASSYGTGVVWNEQFF.